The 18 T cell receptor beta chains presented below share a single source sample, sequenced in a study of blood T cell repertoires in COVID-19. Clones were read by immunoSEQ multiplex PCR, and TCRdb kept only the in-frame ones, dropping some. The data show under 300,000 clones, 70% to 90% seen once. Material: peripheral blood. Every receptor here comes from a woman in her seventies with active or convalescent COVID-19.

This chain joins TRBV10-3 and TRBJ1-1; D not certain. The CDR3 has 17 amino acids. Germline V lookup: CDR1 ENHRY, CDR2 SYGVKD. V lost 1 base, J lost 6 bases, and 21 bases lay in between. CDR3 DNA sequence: TGTGCCATCAGTGAGTACTTTACAAACACCAAACAGCCTGAAGCTTTCTTT. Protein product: CAISEYFTNTKQPEAFF.

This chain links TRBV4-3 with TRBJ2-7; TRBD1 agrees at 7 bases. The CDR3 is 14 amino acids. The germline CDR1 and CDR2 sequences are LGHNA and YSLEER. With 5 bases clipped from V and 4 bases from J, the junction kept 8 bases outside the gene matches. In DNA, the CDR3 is TGCGCCAGCAGCTTCGGGCAGGGGGAGTACGAGCAGTACTTC. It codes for CASSFGQGEYEQYF.

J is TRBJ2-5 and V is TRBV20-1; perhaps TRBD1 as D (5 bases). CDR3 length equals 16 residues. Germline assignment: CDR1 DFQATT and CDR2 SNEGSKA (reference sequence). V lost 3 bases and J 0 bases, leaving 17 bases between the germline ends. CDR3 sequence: CSASYRSVGHQETQYF. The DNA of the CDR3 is TGCAGTGCTAGTTATCGTAGTGTGGGGCACCAAGAGACCCAGTACTTC.

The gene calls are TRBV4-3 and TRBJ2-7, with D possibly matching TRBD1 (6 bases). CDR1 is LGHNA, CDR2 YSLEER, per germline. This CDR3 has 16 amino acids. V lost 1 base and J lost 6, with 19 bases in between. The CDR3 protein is CASSQARRSTGSEQYF. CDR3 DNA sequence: TGCGCCAGCAGCCAAGCCCGGAGGAGCACAGGGAGCGAGCAGTACTTC.

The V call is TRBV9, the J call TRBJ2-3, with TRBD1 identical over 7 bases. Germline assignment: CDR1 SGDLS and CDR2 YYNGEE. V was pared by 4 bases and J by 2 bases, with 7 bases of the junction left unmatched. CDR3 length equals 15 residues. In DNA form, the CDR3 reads TGTGCCAGCAGCCCTCGACAGGGTAACACAGATACGCAGTATTTT. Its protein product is CASSPRQGNTDTQYF.

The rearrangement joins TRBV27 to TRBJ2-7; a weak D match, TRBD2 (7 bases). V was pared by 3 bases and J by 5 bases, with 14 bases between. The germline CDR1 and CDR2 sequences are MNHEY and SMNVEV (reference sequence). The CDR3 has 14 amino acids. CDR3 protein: CASSLQGRGNEQYF. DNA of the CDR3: TGTGCCAGCAGTTTGCAGGGGAGGGGAAACGAGCAGTACTTC.

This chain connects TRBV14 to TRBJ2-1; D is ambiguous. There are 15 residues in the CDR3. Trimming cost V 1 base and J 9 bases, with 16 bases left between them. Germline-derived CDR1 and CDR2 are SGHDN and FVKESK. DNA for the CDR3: TGTGCCAGCAGCCAAGGAGCGAGGAGTTCCAGTGAGCAGTTCTTC. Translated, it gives CASSQGARSSSEQFF.

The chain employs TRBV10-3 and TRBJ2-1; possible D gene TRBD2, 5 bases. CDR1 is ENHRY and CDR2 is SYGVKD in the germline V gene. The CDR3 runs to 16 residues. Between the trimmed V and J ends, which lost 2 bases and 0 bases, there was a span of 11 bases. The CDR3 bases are TGTGCCATCAGTGAGAGACTGGGGAGCTCCTACAATGAGCAGTTCTTC. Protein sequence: CAISERLGSSYNEQFF.

In nucleotides, the CDR3 is TGTGCCACCATGGGGTTCAGGGCCATGAACACTGAAGCTTTCTTT. This sequence encodes CATMGFRAMNTEAFF. The chain combines TRBV19 with TRBJ1-1, with a tentative D call TRBD1 (5 bases). The CDR3 spans 15 residues. The germline V and J ends were trimmed by 10 bases and 0 bases, with 18 bases remaining between them. Germline V CDR1 and CDR2: LNHDA, SQIVND (reference sequence).

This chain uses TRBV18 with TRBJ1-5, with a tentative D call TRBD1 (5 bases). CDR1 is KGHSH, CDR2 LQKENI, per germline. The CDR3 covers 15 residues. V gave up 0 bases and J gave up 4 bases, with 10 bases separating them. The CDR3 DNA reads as TGTGCCAGCTCACCACCGCAGGGCTCTAATCAGCCCCAGCATTTT. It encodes CASSPPQGSNQPQHF.

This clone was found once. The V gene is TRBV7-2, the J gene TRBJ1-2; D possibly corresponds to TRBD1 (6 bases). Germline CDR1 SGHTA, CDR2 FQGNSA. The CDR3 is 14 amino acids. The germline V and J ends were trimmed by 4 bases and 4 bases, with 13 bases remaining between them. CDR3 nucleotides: TGTGCCAGCAGCTCCGTGGGGGCAGTCTATGGCTACACCTTC. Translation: CASSSVGAVYGYTF.

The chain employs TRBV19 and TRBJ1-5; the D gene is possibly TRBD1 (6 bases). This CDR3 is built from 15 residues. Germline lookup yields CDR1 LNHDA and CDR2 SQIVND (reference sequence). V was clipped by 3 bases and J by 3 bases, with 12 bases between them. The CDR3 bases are TGTGCCAGTAGTATTTTTGGACAGATCAATCAGCCCCAGCATTTT. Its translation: CASSIFGQINQPQHF.

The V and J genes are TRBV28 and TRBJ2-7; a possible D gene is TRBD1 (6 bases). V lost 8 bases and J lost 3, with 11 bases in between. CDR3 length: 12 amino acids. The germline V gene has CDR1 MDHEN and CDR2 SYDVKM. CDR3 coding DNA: TGTGCCAGCGGCTGGGACAACTACGAGCAGTACTTC. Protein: CASGWDNYEQYF.

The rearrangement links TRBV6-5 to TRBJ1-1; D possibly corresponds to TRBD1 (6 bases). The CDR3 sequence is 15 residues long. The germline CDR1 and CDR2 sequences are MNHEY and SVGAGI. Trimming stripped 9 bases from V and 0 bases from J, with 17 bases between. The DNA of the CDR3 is TGTGCCAGTTCACAGGGAATTAACCTGAACACTGAAGCTTTCTTT. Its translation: CASSQGINLNTEAFF.

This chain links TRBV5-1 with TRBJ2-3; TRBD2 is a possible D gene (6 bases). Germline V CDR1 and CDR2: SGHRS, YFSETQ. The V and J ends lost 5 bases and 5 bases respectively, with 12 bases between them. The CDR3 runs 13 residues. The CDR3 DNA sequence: TGCGCCAGCAGTATTCTGGGGGGAGATACGCAGTATTTT. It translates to CASSILGGDTQYF.

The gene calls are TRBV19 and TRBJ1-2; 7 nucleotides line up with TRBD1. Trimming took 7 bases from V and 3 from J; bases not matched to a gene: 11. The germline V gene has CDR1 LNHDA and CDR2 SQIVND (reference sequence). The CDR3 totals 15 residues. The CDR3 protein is CASKISARGDYGYTF. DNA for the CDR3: TGTGCCAGTAAAATTTCGGCCAGGGGGGACTATGGCTACACCTTC.

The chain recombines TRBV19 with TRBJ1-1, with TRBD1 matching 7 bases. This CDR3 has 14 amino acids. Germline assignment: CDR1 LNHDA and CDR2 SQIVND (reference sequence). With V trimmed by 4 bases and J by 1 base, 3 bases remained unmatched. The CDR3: CASSNHRGNTEAFF. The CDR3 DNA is TGTGCCAGTAGTAACCACAGGGGGAACACTGAAGCTTTCTTT. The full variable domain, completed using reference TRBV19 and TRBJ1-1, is DGGITQSPKYLFRKEGQNVTLSCEQNLNHDAMYWYRQDPGQGLRLIYYSQIVNDFQKGDIAEGYSVSREKKESFPLTVTSAQKNPTAFYLCASSNHRGNTEAFFGQGTRLTVV.

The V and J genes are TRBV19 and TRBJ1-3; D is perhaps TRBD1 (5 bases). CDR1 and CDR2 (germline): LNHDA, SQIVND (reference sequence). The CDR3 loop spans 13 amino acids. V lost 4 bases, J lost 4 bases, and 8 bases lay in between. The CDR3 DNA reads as TGTGCCAGTAGTACGCAGGGAGGAAACACCATATATTTT. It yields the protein CASSTQGGNTIYF.